These T cell receptor beta chains were read from a single sample in a study of blood T cell repertoires in COVID-19. This table comes from immunoSEQ multiplex PCR, and its TCRdb copy is limited to in-frame clones, with some not included. The profile shows about 12,000 clones, 82% of them singletons. The sequenced material came from peripheral blood. These receptors were collected from a human donor in a cohort sampled during active COVID-19. The CDR3 runs from the conserved cysteine through the conserved F or W. A D gene is named only where the DNA matches it firmly. Clone size is stated in some rows and not others, as once, few, many or a class when expanded.

-	-	TRBV5-4	TRBJ2-1	CASSFPGLDYNEQFF	TGTGCCAGCAGCTTCCCGGGACTGGATTACAATGAGCAGTTCTTC
TRBD1	-	TRBV19	TRBJ1-1	CASSIIGTANTEAFF	TGTGCCAGTAGTATAATAGGGACAGCGAACACTGAAGCTTTCTTT
TRBD1	-	TRBV4-1	TRBJ1-4	CATGDRVWRTNEKLFF	TGCGCCACCGGAGACAGGGTTTGGAGGACTAATGAAAAACTGTTTTTT
-	-	TRBV7-2	TRBJ2-5	CASSLVRETQYF	TGTGCCAGCAGCTTAGTCCGGGAGACCCAGTACTTC
-	-	TRBV6-4	TRBJ2-5	CASSREYGREETQYF	TGTGCCAGCAGTAGGGAGTATGGGCGTGAAGAGACCCAGTACTTC
-	-	TRBV28	TRBJ1-5	CASILRGGTSNQPQHF	TGTGCCAGCATCCTGAGGGGGGGCACCAGCAATCAGCCCCAGCATTTT
TRBD1	few	TRBV10-2	TRBJ2-7	CATRTGAISYEQYF	TGCGCCACCCGGACAGGGGCTATCTCCTACGAGCAGTACTTC
TRBD1	-	TRBV7-7	TRBJ1-2	CASSLERNGTGHYGYTF	TGTGCTAGCAGCTTAGAAAGGAACGGGACAGGCCACTATGGCTACACCTTC
TRBD2	-	TRBV7-3	TRBJ2-2	CASSKRPLAGGANTGELFF	TGTGCCAGCAGCAAAAGGCCCTTAGCGGGGGGCGCGAACACCGGGGAGCTGTTTTTT
TRBD2	-	TRBV6-6	TRBJ2-1	CASSPLAGDNEQFF	TGTGCCAGCAGCCCACTAGCGGGGGACAATGAGCAGTTCTTC
-	-	TRBV7-7	TRBJ2-2	CASSLEGVDTGELFF	TGTGCTAGCAGCTTAGAGGGGGTGGACACCGGGGAGCTGTTTTTT
-	-	TRBV7-3	TRBJ1-6	CASTSGYSPLHF	TGTGCCAGCACCTCAGGGTATTCACCCCTCCACTTT
TRBD1	-	TRBV6-2/TRBV6-3	TRBJ2-7	CASSYVPGGLSSYEQYF	TGTGCCAGCAGTTACGTCCCAGGGGGTCTTAGCTCCTACGAGCAGTACTTC
TRBD2	-	TRBV5-1	TRBJ2-1	CASSLFGLAGGRGPNEQFF	TGCGCCAGCAGCTTGTTTGGACTAGCGGGGGGGCGAGGGCCCAATGAGCAGTTCTTC
-	-	TRBV3-1/TRBV3-2	TRBJ1-6	CASSQGGPLGSPLHF	TGTGCCAGCAGCCAAGGGGGCCCGCTCGGTTCACCCCTCCACTTT
TRBD1	-	TRBV18	TRBJ1-5	CASSPNRQGVSGQPQHF	TGTGCCAGCTCACCAAACAGGCAGGGGGTTAGCGGTCAGCCCCAGCATTTT
-	-	TRBV28	TRBJ1-5	CASTHGDGQPQHF	TGTGCCAGCACCCACGGGGATGGTCAGCCCCAGCATTTT
TRBD2	-	TRBV30	TRBJ2-1	CAWSTKLAGGYNEQFF	TGTGCCTGGAGTACAAAACTAGCGGGGGGATACAATGAGCAGTTCTTC
-	-	TRBV18	TRBJ1-6	CASSPQYGGAGNSPLHF	TGTGCCAGCTCACCACAGTACGGAGGGGCGGGTAATTCACCCCTCCACTTT
TRBD1	few	TRBV10-3	TRBJ1-5	CAIGTGDSNQPQHF	TGTGCCATCGGGACAGGGGATAGCAATCAGCCCCAGCATTTT
-	-	TRBV4-3	TRBJ2-3	CASSQLPSTDTQYF	TGCGCCAGCAGCCAACTTCCCAGCACAGATACGCAGTATTTT
TRBD1	few	TRBV13	TRBJ1-2	CASSPPTGYSYGYTF	TGTGCCAGCAGCCCTCCGACAGGGTATAGCTATGGCTACACCTTC
-	-	TRBV10-1	TRBJ1-1	CASSESVEATEAFF	TGCGCCAGCAGTGAGTCCGTGGAGGCCACTGAAGCTTTCTTT
TRBD1	once	TRBV3-1/TRBV3-2	TRBJ1-1	CASSQRTGGTFF	TGTGCCAGCAGCCAGAGGACAGGGGGAACTTTCTTT
-	-	TRBV6-2/TRBV6-3	TRBJ2-1	CASSPGSSYNEQFF	TGTGCCAGCAGCCCTGGGAGCTCCTACAATGAGCAGTTCTTC
TRBD2	-	TRBV7-6	TRBJ2-3	CASSLGTGLAVDTQYF	TGTGCCAGCAGCTTAGGAACGGGACTAGCGGTGGATACGCAGTATTTT
-	-	TRBV6-1	TRBJ1-1	CASSEAGTQGTEAFF	TGTGCCAGCAGTGAAGCTGGAACTCAGGGCACTGAAGCTTTCTTT